This TCR beta chain comes out of a study of shared clonotypes between healthy human individuals. Study in general: Contributing individuals were two females and a few males aged 18 to 49.

Naive CD8 populations comprised CD45RO-negative cells positively selected for CCR7, excluding terminally differentiated effector memory CD45RA+ cells. CDR3 size: 13 residues. From germline, CDR1 is SGDLS and CDR2 YYNGEE. Measured with immunoSEQ multiplex PCR; TCRdb has only the in-frame clones, and not every one. This sample has roughly 1,800,000 clones; over 85% occur once, and the top ten carry 0.9% to 1.5%. Remarks on this clone: An end of the junction differs from the germline gene, which may be a read error.

Sequenced input: naive CD8+ T cells sorted from blood. This chain uses TRBV9 with TRBJ2-2; D is ambiguous. The TCR originated in a man younger than 35 in good health. The CDR3 region has the DNA TGTGCCAGCAGCGTAACGAATACCGGGGAGCTGTTTTTT. This gives the protein CASSVTNTGELFF.